A single TCR beta chain is shown here with its context. The target antigen is unknown. The record originates from a study of cytomegalovirus exposure and HLA in healthy donors. General study results and limits: Donors belonging to an Asian-associated ancestry cluster reportedly showed fewer N-insertions in productive TCRs than the approximately 670-donor mean, according to what a later analysis found.

CDR1 is KGHSH and CDR2 is LQKENI in the germline V gene. This CDR3 region has 15 residues. Trimming removed 1 base from V and 8 bases from J, with 15 bases in between. Researchers ran the PCR with 60 Vbeta and 13 Jbeta primers. Assay: immunoSEQ multiplex PCR; the TCRdb copy retains only in-frame clones and omits some. Seen here are some 130,000 clones, around 71% observed once, and the top ten hold around 2.5%. The chain employs TRBV18 and TRBJ2-1, with D possibly being TRBD2 (6 bases). The sequence was obtained from a woman between 55 and 75 years old in good health and CMV-seropositive. Sequenced: PBMCs. The CDR3 protein is CASSPRVAAVHEQFF. Written as DNA, the CDR3 is TGTGCCAGCTCACCACGAGTAGCGGCGGTCCATGAGCAGTTCTTC.